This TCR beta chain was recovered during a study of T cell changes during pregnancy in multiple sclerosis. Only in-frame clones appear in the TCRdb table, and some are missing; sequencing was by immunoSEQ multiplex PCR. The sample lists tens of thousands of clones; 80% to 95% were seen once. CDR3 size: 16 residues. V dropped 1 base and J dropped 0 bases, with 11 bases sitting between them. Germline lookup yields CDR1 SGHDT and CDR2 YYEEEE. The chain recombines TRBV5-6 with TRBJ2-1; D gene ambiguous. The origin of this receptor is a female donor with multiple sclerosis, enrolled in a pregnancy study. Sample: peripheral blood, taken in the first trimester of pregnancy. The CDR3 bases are TGTGCCAGCAGCTTGCTATCCAAGAGCTCCTACAATGAGCAGTTCTTC. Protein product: CASSLLSKSSYNEQFF.